This T cell receptor beta chain was sequenced in a study of STAT5B mutations in CD4+ large granular lymphocyte leukemia. Findings and caveats of the study: Without HLA matching, higher CD4+ than CD8+ T-LGLL clonality could reflect small sample size.

Turning to this clone: Its antigen is unidentified.

V gave up 0 bases and J gave up 0 bases, with 9 bases separating them. The CDR3 has 16 residues. Germline assignment: CDR1 MGHRA and CDR2 YSYEKL. Authors' analysis steps: The detection floor for productive clonotype frequency was 2.59 x 10-5. The assay was immunoSEQ multiplex PCR, and TCRdb's table has in-frame clones only and misses some. Clone size and V and J calls were adopted from that table, with D and trimming inferred from the DNA. The table shows under 35,000 clones, with more than 75% occurring only once. The chain employs TRBV4-1 and TRBJ2-1; unclear D gene. The source of this sequence is a human donor in good health. The sample was CD4+ T cells from blood buffy coats. CDR3 DNA sequence: TGCGCCAGCAGCCAAGAACGAGGATTCTCCTACAATGAGCAGTTCTTC. Its protein product is CASSQERGFSYNEQFF.